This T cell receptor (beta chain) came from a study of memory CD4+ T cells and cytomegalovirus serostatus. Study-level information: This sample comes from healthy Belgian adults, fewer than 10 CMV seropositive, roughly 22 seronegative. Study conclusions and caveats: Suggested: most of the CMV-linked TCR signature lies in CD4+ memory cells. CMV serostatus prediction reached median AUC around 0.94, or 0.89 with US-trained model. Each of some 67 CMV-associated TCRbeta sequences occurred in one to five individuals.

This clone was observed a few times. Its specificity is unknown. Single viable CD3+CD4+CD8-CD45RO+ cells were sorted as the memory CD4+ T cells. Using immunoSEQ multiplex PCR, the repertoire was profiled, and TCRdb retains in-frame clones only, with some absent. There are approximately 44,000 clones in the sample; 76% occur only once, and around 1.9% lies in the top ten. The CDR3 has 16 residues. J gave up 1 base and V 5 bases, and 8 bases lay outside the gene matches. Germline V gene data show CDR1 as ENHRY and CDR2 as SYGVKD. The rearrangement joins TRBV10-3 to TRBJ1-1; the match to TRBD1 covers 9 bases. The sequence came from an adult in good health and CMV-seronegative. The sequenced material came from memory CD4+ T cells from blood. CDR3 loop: CAISKGQGRGNTEAFF. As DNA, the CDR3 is TGTGCCATCAGTAAAGGACAGGGGAGGGGGAACACTGAAGCTTTCTTT.